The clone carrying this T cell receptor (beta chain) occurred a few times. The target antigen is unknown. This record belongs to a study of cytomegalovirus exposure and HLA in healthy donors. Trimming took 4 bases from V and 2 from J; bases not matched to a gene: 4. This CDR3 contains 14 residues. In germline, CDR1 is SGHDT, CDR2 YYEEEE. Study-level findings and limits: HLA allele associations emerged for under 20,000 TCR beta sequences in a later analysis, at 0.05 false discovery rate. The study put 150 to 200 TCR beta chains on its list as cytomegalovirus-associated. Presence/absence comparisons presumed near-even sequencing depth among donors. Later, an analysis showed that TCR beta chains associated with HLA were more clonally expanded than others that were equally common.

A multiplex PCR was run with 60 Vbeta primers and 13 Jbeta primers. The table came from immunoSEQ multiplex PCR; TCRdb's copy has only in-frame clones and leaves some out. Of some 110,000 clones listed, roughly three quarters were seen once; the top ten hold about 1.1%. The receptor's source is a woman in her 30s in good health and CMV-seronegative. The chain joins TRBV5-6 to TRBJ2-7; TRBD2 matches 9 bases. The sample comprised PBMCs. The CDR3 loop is CASSISGSPYEQYF. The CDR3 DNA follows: TGTGCCAGCAGCATTAGCGGGAGCCCCTACGAGCAGTACTTC. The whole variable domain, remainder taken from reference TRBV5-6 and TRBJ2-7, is DAGVTQSPTHLIKTRGQQVTLRCSPKSGHDTVSWYQQALGQGPQFIFQYYEEEERQRGNFPDRFSGHQFPNYSSELNVNALLLGDSALYLCASSISGSPYEQYFGPGTRLTVT.